The clone carrying this TCR beta chain was detected a few times. The data stem from a study of blood T cell repertoires in COVID-19. Turning to the study itself: Sites across the United States, Italy and Spain contributed samples from acute and convalescent COVID-19. The analysed material was cDNA or gDNA that came from T cells, B-cell-depleted T cells, or PBMCs.

Study processing details: Amplification of reference gene primers was used by the study to estimate nucleated cell counts. TCRdb keeps only in-frame clones here, not all; method: immunoSEQ multiplex PCR. The D gene and trimming were derived from the DNA, and the V and J assignments and clone size from that table. Found here are about 190,000 clones, about 88% of them singletons; the top ten hold around an eighth. The specimen was peripheral blood. This receptor was identified in a man aged 30-40 years with active or convalescent COVID-19.

Here the CDR3 reads CASSLTTTVGTVISPLHF. The CDR3 bases are TGTGCCAGCAGTTTAACAACTACCGTCGGGACAGTCATTTCTCCCCTCCACTTT. The chain couples TRBV27 to TRBJ1-6, with 7 bases that match TRBD1. This CDR3 has 18 residues. Trimming at V came to 2 bases and at J to 13 bases, leaving 20 bases not matched to a gene. The germline gives CDR1 MNHEY, CDR2 SMNVEV (reference sequence).